The rows below give T cell receptor beta chains drawn from one sample of a study of cytomegalovirus exposure and HLA in healthy donors. Repertoires were generated with immunoSEQ multiplex PCR, while TCRdb's copy carries only in-frame clones and drops some. The table includes about 99,000 clones, around 82% detected once. The sequencing input was PBMCs. All receptors come from a woman in her 40s in good health and CMV-seronegative. Both conserved end residues are part of each CDR3. The D gene is left open where the match is weak. Clone size appears in some rows only: once, few, many, or a class for an expanded clone.

cdr3_aa: CASSPWTGNIQPQHF
cdr3_nt: TGCGCCAGCAGCCCATGGACAGGGAATATTCAGCCCCAGCATTTT
clone_size: .
j_call: TRBJ1-5
v_call: TRBV4-1
d_call: TRBD1

cdr3_aa: CASSRSGTSGIRQFF
cdr3_nt: TGCGCCAGCAGCCGGTCCGGGACTAGCGGGATTCGGCAGTTCTTC
clone_size: few
j_call: TRBJ2-1
v_call: TRBV4-3
d_call: TRBD2

cdr3_aa: CASSLGLVAVGNTIYF
cdr3_nt: TGTGCCAGCAGCTTGGGTTTGGTAGCAGTTGGAAACACCATATATTTT
clone_size: .
j_call: TRBJ1-3
v_call: TRBV5-5
d_call: .

cdr3_aa: CASRRAGETQYF
cdr3_nt: TGTGCCAGCAGGAGGGCGGGTGAGACCCAGTACTTC
clone_size: .
j_call: TRBJ2-5
v_call: TRBV7-9
d_call: .

cdr3_aa: CATSRDPAGVTYNEQFF
cdr3_nt: TGTGCCACCAGCAGAGACCCAGCGGGAGTGACCTACAATGAGCAGTTCTTC
clone_size: .
j_call: TRBJ2-1
v_call: TRBV15
d_call: TRBD2

cdr3_aa: CASSLTGGAGTEAFF
cdr3_nt: TGTGCCAGCAGCTTGACAGGGGGCGCCGGAACTGAAGCTTTCTTT
clone_size: once
j_call: TRBJ1-1
v_call: TRBV7-9
d_call: TRBD1

cdr3_aa: CASTPSPGYGYTF
cdr3_nt: TGTGCCAGCACCCCCAGTCCGGGGTATGGCTACACCTTC
clone_size: .
j_call: TRBJ1-2
v_call: TRBV28
d_call: .

cdr3_aa: CASSDGLAGVTHEQYF
cdr3_nt: TGTGCCAGCAGTGACGGACTAGCGGGAGTAACCCACGAGCAGTACTTC
clone_size: once
j_call: TRBJ2-7
v_call: TRBV2
d_call: TRBD2

cdr3_aa: CASSERDIYGYTF
cdr3_nt: TGTGCCAGCAGCGAAAGGGACATCTATGGCTACACCTTC
clone_size: .
j_call: TRBJ1-2
v_call: TRBV7-9
d_call: .

cdr3_aa: CASSASVSGTFSYEQYF
cdr3_nt: TGTGCCAGCAGCGCCTCGGTTAGCGGGACCTTCTCCTACGAGCAGTACTTC
clone_size: .
j_call: TRBJ2-7
v_call: TRBV9
d_call: TRBD2

cdr3_aa: CASNGAGEVQPQHF
cdr3_nt: TGTGCCAGCAACGGGGCAGGGGAAGTCCAGCCCCAGCATTTT
clone_size: .
j_call: TRBJ1-5
v_call: TRBV28
d_call: .

cdr3_aa: CASSPAQAFPYEQYF
cdr3_nt: TGTGCCAGCAGCCCCGCCCAAGCCTTCCCCTACGAGCAGTACTTC
clone_size: .
j_call: TRBJ2-7
v_call: TRBV14
d_call: .

cdr3_aa: CASSVESSPTGNYEQYF
cdr3_nt: TGTGCCAGCAGCGTAGAATCGAGTCCGACAGGGAACTACGAGCAGTACTTC
clone_size: .
j_call: TRBJ2-7
v_call: TRBV9
d_call: TRBD1

cdr3_aa: CASSIGGPGKTQYF
cdr3_nt: TGTGCCAGTAGTATAGGAGGGCCGGGGAAGACCCAGTACTTC
clone_size: .
j_call: TRBJ2-5
v_call: TRBV19
d_call: .

cdr3_aa: CASRMASGKSYNEQFF
cdr3_nt: TGCGCCAGCAGGATGGCTAGCGGGAAGTCCTACAATGAGCAGTTCTTC
clone_size: .
j_call: TRBJ2-1
v_call: TRBV5-1
d_call: TRBD2

cdr3_aa: CASSIVTDSYEQYF
cdr3_nt: TGTGCCAGTAGTATTGTCACAGACTCCTACGAGCAGTACTTC
clone_size: .
j_call: TRBJ2-7
v_call: TRBV19
d_call: .

cdr3_aa: CASNRQGLGSPLHF
cdr3_nt: TGTGCCAGCAATCGGCAGGGATTGGGCTCACCCCTCCACTTT
clone_size: .
j_call: TRBJ1-6
v_call: TRBV28
d_call: .

cdr3_aa: CASSLGTGVVTYEQYF
cdr3_nt: TGCGCCAGCAGCTTGGGGACAGGGGTCGTCACCTACGAGCAGTACTTC
clone_size: .
j_call: TRBJ2-7
v_call: TRBV5-1
d_call: TRBD1

cdr3_aa: CAGASGSVIDTQYF
cdr3_nt: TGTGCCGGAGCCAGCGGGAGTGTCATAGATACGCAGTATTTT
clone_size: .
j_call: TRBJ2-3
v_call: TRBV28
d_call: TRBD2

cdr3_aa: CASSQDTGHTEAFF
cdr3_nt: TGCGCCAGCAGCCAAGACACAGGTCACACTGAAGCTTTCTTT
clone_size: .
j_call: TRBJ1-1
v_call: TRBV4-1
d_call: .

cdr3_aa: CAISEPGETQYF
cdr3_nt: TGTGCCATCAGTGAGCCAGGGGAGACCCAGTACTTC
clone_size: .
j_call: TRBJ2-5
v_call: TRBV10-3
d_call: .

cdr3_aa: CASSQAPRAAQETQYF
cdr3_nt: TGTGCCAGCAGCCAAGCTCCGCGAGCGGCTCAAGAGACCCAGTACTTC
clone_size: .
j_call: TRBJ2-5
v_call: TRBV4-2
d_call: .

cdr3_aa: CASSQGANNEQFF
cdr3_nt: TGCGCCAGCAGCCAAGGAGCCAACAATGAGCAGTTCTTC
clone_size: few
j_call: TRBJ2-1
v_call: TRBV4-3
d_call: .

cdr3_aa: CASSFPGLPDSEQFF
cdr3_nt: TGTGCCAGCAGTTTTCCGGGTCTCCCGGACAGTGAGCAGTTCTTC
clone_size: .
j_call: TRBJ2-1
v_call: TRBV27
d_call: .

cdr3_aa: CASSADRVYGYTF
cdr3_nt: TGTGCCAGCAGTGCGGACAGGGTATATGGCTACACCTTC
clone_size: .
j_call: TRBJ1-2
v_call: TRBV2
d_call: TRBD1

cdr3_aa: CASSLRQMNTEAFF
cdr3_nt: TGTGCCAGCAGCTTGAGACAGATGAACACTGAAGCTTTCTTT
clone_size: once
j_call: TRBJ1-1
v_call: TRBV7-2
d_call: .

cdr3_aa: CATSGTGVDEQYF
cdr3_nt: TGCGCCACTTCCGGGACAGGGGTCGACGAGCAGTACTTC
clone_size: .
j_call: TRBJ2-7
v_call: TRBV5-1
d_call: TRBD1

cdr3_aa: CASSDQGGGYTF
cdr3_nt: TGTGCCAGCAGTGATCAGGGGGGTGGCTACACCTTC
clone_size: .
j_call: TRBJ1-2
v_call: TRBV6-4
d_call: TRBD1

cdr3_aa: CASSLLGRVETQYF
cdr3_nt: TGTGCCAGCAGCTTATTAGGCAGGGTGGAGACCCAGTACTTC
clone_size: once
j_call: TRBJ2-5
v_call: TRBV7-8
d_call: .

cdr3_aa: CASKWSVMVFF
cdr3_nt: TGTGCCAGTAAATGGTCAGTTATGGTTTTCTTT
clone_size: .
j_call: TRBJ1-1
v_call: TRBV19
d_call: .

cdr3_aa: CASSPLTSTYNEQFF
cdr3_nt: TGTGCCAGCTCACCCCTGACTAGCACCTACAATGAGCAGTTCTTC
clone_size: .
j_call: TRBJ2-1
v_call: TRBV18
d_call: TRBD2

cdr3_aa: CASSVGVGAAYMNTEAFF
cdr3_nt: TGTGCCAGCAGCGTAGGGGTGGGGGCAGCTTACATGAACACTGAAGCTTTCTTT
clone_size: .
j_call: TRBJ1-1
v_call: TRBV9
d_call: .

cdr3_aa: CASSLVSGSYEQYF
cdr3_nt: TGTGCCAGCAGCTTGGTTAGCGGGAGCTACGAGCAGTACTTC
clone_size: .
j_call: TRBJ2-7
v_call: TRBV5-5
d_call: TRBD2

cdr3_aa: CASSPRTAAPSTDTQYF
cdr3_nt: TGTGCCAGCAGCCCCCGAACTGCCGCCCCAAGCACAGATACGCAGTATTTT
clone_size: .
j_call: TRBJ2-3
v_call: TRBV7-9
d_call: .

cdr3_aa: CASSHAQGASNYGYTF
cdr3_nt: TGTGCCAGCAGTCACGCCCAGGGGGCTTCTAACTATGGCTACACCTTC
clone_size: .
j_call: TRBJ1-2
v_call: TRBV28
d_call: TRBD1

cdr3_aa: CASSRTSGSLLETQYF
cdr3_nt: TGTGCCAGCAGCCGGACTAGCGGGAGTTTATTGGAGACCCAGTACTTC
clone_size: .
j_call: TRBJ2-5
v_call: TRBV5-4
d_call: TRBD2

cdr3_aa: CASSPPRERAFF
cdr3_nt: TGTGCCAGCAGCCCCCCAAGGGAGAGAGCTTTCTTT
clone_size: .
j_call: TRBJ1-1
v_call: TRBV7-9
d_call: .

cdr3_aa: CASSPDSFSYEQYF
cdr3_nt: TGTGCCAGCAGCCCCGATAGTTTCTCCTACGAGCAGTACTTC
clone_size: .
j_call: TRBJ2-7
v_call: TRBV7-9
d_call: .

cdr3_aa: CASSPLGDMDPTTEQYF
cdr3_nt: TGTGCCAGCAGCCCCCTCGGAGATATGGATCCGACGACCGAGCAGTACTTC
clone_size: .
j_call: TRBJ2-7
v_call: TRBV5-5
d_call: .

cdr3_aa: CASSLATGGAFF
cdr3_nt: TGTGCCAGCAGCTTAGCGACAGGGGGTGCTTTCTTT
clone_size: few
j_call: TRBJ1-1
v_call: TRBV7-2
d_call: TRBD1